These 28 T cell receptor beta chains were all obtained from the same sample, sequenced in a study of beta chain features in type 1 diabetes. The entirety of the isolated RNA underwent reverse transcription, so expressed TCRB transcripts were sequenced. Measured with immunoSEQ multiplex PCR; TCRdb has only the in-frame clones, and not every one. This sample has 35,000 to 50,000 clones; roughly 50% occur once, and the top ten carry 0.2% to 0.3%. Sequencing was performed on stem cell memory CD4+ T cells from blood. These receptors all stem from a woman aged 30 to 39 in good health.

The chain recombines TRBV19 with TRBJ2-2; the D gene is possibly TRBD1 (6 bases). The germline gives CDR1 LNHDA, CDR2 SQIVND (reference sequence). This CDR3 contains 17 residues. V lost 7 bases to trimming and J lost 0 bases, with 18 bases between them. The chain's CDR3 is CASTFQGQLANTGELFF. The CDR3 nucleotides are TGTGCCAGTACCTTCCAGGGACAACTGGCGAACACCGGGGAGCTGTTTTTT.

This chain connects TRBV18 to TRBJ2-5; no firm D call. Germline CDR1 and CDR2: KGHSH and LQKENI. The CDR3 consists of 14 residues. With 2 bases removed from V and 2 bases from J, the gap between germline ends came to 9 bases. The CDR3 is CASSPYPAQETQYF. Written as DNA, the CDR3 is TGTGCCAGCTCACCATATCCCGCGCAAGAGACCCAGTACTTC.

The CDR3 is CAISEFGTSGRQETQYF. The CDR3 DNA sequence: TGTGCCATCAGTGAGTTCGGGACTAGCGGGCGGCAAGAGACCCAGTACTTC. This chain uses TRBV10-3 with TRBJ2-5, with 12 bases aligning to TRBD2. This CDR3 contains 17 residues. V lost 1 base to trimming and J lost 2 bases; unmatched junction nucleotides: 5. Germline V gene lookup returns CDR1 ENHRY and CDR2 SYGVKD.

This clone has just a few counts. The V gene is TRBV2, the J gene TRBJ2-7, with a tentative D call TRBD2 (6 bases). Between the trimmed V and J ends, which lost 4 bases and 0 bases, there was a span of 13 bases. This CDR3 has 15 amino acids. Germline V gives CDR1 SNHLY, CDR2 FYNNEI. CDR3 loop: CASSGGIRSSYEQYF. The DNA for the CDR3 is TGTGCCAGCAGTGGCGGGATTCGAAGCTCCTACGAGCAGTACTTC.

In this sample, this clone turned up a few times. This chain joins TRBV30 and TRBJ1-1; D is uncertain. The length of the CDR3 is 12 residues. Germline V CDR1 and CDR2: GTSNPN, SVGIG (reference sequence). Trimming left V 8 bases short and J 1 base short, with 11 bases between. The CDR3, as DNA: TGTGCCCTACAGCTTTCGAACACTGAAGCTTTCTTT. It translates to CALQLSNTEAFF.

The chain carries TRBV5-1 and TRBJ2-7; TRBD1 agrees at 9 bases. Germline loops: CDR1 SGHRS, CDR2 YFSETQ. V shed 3 bases and J 3 bases; nucleotides not matched to a gene: 4. The CDR3 runs to 14 residues. CDR3 sequence: CASSSGGQGYEQYF. CDR3 bases: TGCGCCAGCAGCTCGGGGGGACAGGGCTACGAGCAGTACTTC.

This clone occurred a few times. The CDR3 DNA reads as TGTGCCATCAGTGATTCGGCGGGGTACCCCTACGAGCAGTACTTC. Translated: CAISDSAGYPYEQYF. The chain employs TRBV10-3 and TRBJ2-7; D might be TRBD2 (6 bases). The germline V and J ends were trimmed by 3 bases and 2 bases, with 14 bases remaining between them. The CDR3 contains 15 residues. Germline V gene lookup returns CDR1 ENHRY and CDR2 SYGVKD.

V gene TRBV4-2 combines with J gene TRBJ2-1, with D unclear. V gave up 0 bases and J gave up 9 bases, with 9 bases separating them. CDR1 LGHNA and CDR2 YNFKEQ come from the germline V gene. CDR3 length: 13 amino acids. CDR3 protein: CASSQDPGSEQFF. The CDR3 DNA follows: TGTGCCAGCAGCCAAGATCCCGGGTCTGAGCAGTTCTTC.

As concerns this clone: Other nucleotide sequences in the sample specify the same CDR3. The genes are TRBV30 and TRBJ1-5; no clear D. Trimming pared 0 bases from V and 2 bases from J, leaving 5 bases between. Germline CDR1 is GTSNPN and CDR2 is SVGIG (reference sequence). The CDR3 spans 13 residues. The CDR3 coding sequence is TGTGCCTGGAGTGTGAGAGGCAATCAGCCCCAGCATTTT. Amino acids: CAWSVRGNQPQHF.

Only a few counts were recorded for this clone. J is TRBJ1-5 and V is TRBV19; 11 nucleotides align to TRBD1. The germline gives CDR1 LNHDA, CDR2 SQIVND (reference sequence). Trimming at V came to 6 bases and at J to 6 bases, leaving 4 bases not matched to a gene. The CDR3 has 14 amino acids. DNA for the CDR3: TGTGCCAGTAGCGAGGGGACAGGGGGTCAGCCCCAGCATTTT. Translation: CASSEGTGGQPQHF.

J is TRBJ1-1 and V is TRBV18; D is unresolved. Germline V gene sequence: CDR1 KGHSH, CDR2 LQKENI. This CDR3 spans 14 amino acids. V was clipped by 0 bases and J by 1 base, with 6 bases between them. CDR3 in DNA: TGTGCCAGCTCACCACCTAAGCCGAACACTGAAGCTTTCTTT. It encodes CASSPPKPNTEAFF.

This sequence joins TRBV18 and TRBJ2-1, with 9 bases aligning to TRBD1. This CDR3 comprises 15 residues. After removal of 3 bases from V and 2 bases from J, the junction contained 2 bases not matched to a gene. The germline V gene encodes CDR1 KGHSH and CDR2 LQKENI. CDR3 residues: CASSPGTGTYNEQFF. In DNA form, the CDR3 reads TGTGCCAGCTCACCCGGGACAGGGACCTACAATGAGCAGTTCTTC. The full variable domain, rest sourced from reference TRBV18 and TRBJ2-1, is NAGVMQNPRHLVRRRGQEARLRCSPMKGHSHVYWYRQLPEEGLKFMVYLQKENIIDESGMPKERFSAEFPKEGPSILRIQQVVRGDSAAYFCASSPGTGTYNEQFFGPGTRLTVL.

In this sample, this clone turned up a few times. V and J are TRBV9 and TRBJ2-3, with TRBD2 matching over 12 bases. V shed 4 bases, J shed 1 base, and the junction held 4 bases outside the gene matches. CDR3 length equals 16 residues. The germline gives CDR1 SGDLS, CDR2 YYNGEE. CDR3 DNA: TGTGCCAGCAGCAACCGACTAGCGGGGGGCACAGATACGCAGTATTTT. This sequence encodes CASSNRLAGGTDTQYF.

The V gene is TRBV2, the J gene TRBJ1-4, with TRBD1 identical over 10 bases. Looked up from germline, CDR1 is SNHLY and CDR2 is FYNNEI. The V and J ends lost 6 bases and 12 bases, in that order; junction bases with no gene match: 13. CDR3 size: 15 residues. The CDR3 DNA follows: TGTGCCAGCAGGGTTGAGCTGGGACAGGGGATGGAACTGTTTTTT. Translating it yields CASRVELGQGMELFF.

The sample holds a few counts of this clone. The CDR3 coding sequence is TGTGCCAGCACCCCCTGGGGTCTAGCGGGCGGCGGTGGGACCTACGAGCAGTACTTC. Translating it yields CASTPWGLAGGGGTYEQYF. This rearrangement joins TRBV7-2 to TRBJ2-7; 8 bases match TRBD2. Per germline, CDR1 SGHTA and CDR2 FQGNSA. J was trimmed by 2 bases and V by 7 bases; bases with no gene match: 22. The CDR3 runs to 19 residues.

The V call is TRBV6-6, the J call TRBJ2-5, with D unclear. CDR3 length equals 10 residues. Germline-derived CDR1 and CDR2 are MNHNY and SVGAGI (reference sequence). Trimming shortened V by 8 bases and J by 6 bases, and 7 bases separated the two germline ends. The CDR3 sequence: CASPGKTQYF. The CDR3 nucleotides are TGTGCCAGCCCAGGAAAGACCCAGTACTTC.

This clone has a handful of counts. The V call is TRBV29-1, the J call TRBJ2-1; TRBD2 matches at 11 bases. V gave up 7 bases and J gave up 6 bases; unmatched junction bases: 5. Germline values: CDR1 SQVTM, CDR2 ANQGSEA. The CDR3 has 13 residues. The CDR3 nucleotides are TGCAGCGCCATAGCGGGAGGGCCCAATGAGCAGTTCTTC. Translating gives CSAIAGGPNEQFF.

The V call is TRBV7-3, the J call TRBJ2-7; possibly TRBD2 for D (5 bases). The CDR3 spans 12 residues. Per the germline V gene, CDR1 is SGHTA and CDR2 is FQGTGA. Trimming removed 5 bases from V and 3 bases from J, with 8 bases in between. The CDR3 loop is CASSLARYEQYF. CDR3 in DNA: TGTGCCAGCAGCCTAGCCCGCTACGAGCAGTACTTC. Full variable domain (rest looked up from reference TRBV7-3 and TRBJ2-7): GAGVSQTPSNKVTEKGKYVELRCDPISGHTALYWYRQSLGQGPEFLIYFQGTGAADDSGLPNDRFFAVRPEGSVSTLKIQRTERGDSAVYLCASSLARYEQYFGPGTRLTVT.

The V and J genes are TRBV5-1 and TRBJ2-1; D unclear. V was clipped by 0 bases and J by 1 base, with 8 bases between them. CDR1 is SGHRS and CDR2 is YFSETQ in the germline V gene. The CDR3 runs 15 residues. Here the CDR3 DNA reads TGCGCCAGCAGCTTGGTACAGACATCCTACAATGAGCAGTTCTTC. Protein: CASSLVQTSYNEQFF.

The chain carries TRBV5-6 and TRBJ1-4, with 7 bases that match TRBD1. Germline V lookup: CDR1 SGHDT, CDR2 YYEEEE. Losses at the gene ends were 4 bases for V and 4 bases for J; bases not matched to a gene: 7. CDR3 length equals 15 residues. The CDR3 DNA follows: TGTGCCAGCAGCGAAGGACAGGAGTTTAATGAAAAACTGTTTTTT. Its protein product is CASSEGQEFNEKLFF.

The genes are TRBV5-5 and TRBJ1-1; no reliable D call. This CDR3 region has 14 residues. The V end was cut by 2 bases, the J end by 6 bases, with 14 bases between. Looked up from germline, CDR1 is SGHKS and CDR2 is YYEKEE (reference sequence). In DNA form, the CDR3 reads TGTGCCAGCAGCTTAACGACAACCTGGTCTGAAGCTTTCTTT. Its translation is CASSLTTTWSEAFF.

The chain recombines TRBV7-2 with TRBJ2-3; tentatively, D is TRBD2 (6 bases). The CDR3 has 17 residues. Trimming stripped 5 bases from V and 3 bases from J, with 21 bases between. Germline CDR1 SGHTA, CDR2 FQGNSA. The CDR3 here is CASSGGAGPRGTDTQYF. CDR3 nucleotides: TGTGCCAGCAGCGGAGGAGCAGGCCCTCGGGGGACAGATACGCAGTATTTT.

In this sample, this clone turned up once. The V and J genes are TRBV19 and TRBJ2-7, with D hard to call. Deletions cut 3 bases from V and 4 bases from J, with 10 bases between. Germline loops: CDR1 LNHDA, CDR2 SQIVND (reference sequence). This CDR3 comprises 13 residues. CDR3: CASSIATRYEQYF. The CDR3 DNA sequence: TGTGCCAGTAGTATCGCTACCAGGTACGAGCAGTACTTC.

This clone has only one observation. The chain joins TRBV9 to TRBJ2-1; TRBD1 might be the D (5 bases). Trimming took 2 bases from V and 7 from J, leaving 16 bases between them. Germline V lookup: CDR1 SGDLS, CDR2 YYNGEE. The CDR3 runs to 15 residues. DNA for the CDR3: TGTGCCAGCAGCGTTTCTATGGACATCGGGAATGAGCAGTTCTTC. Encoded protein: CASSVSMDIGNEQFF.

This chain joins TRBV7-2 and TRBJ1-2; D is perhaps TRBD1 (6 bases). Between the trimmed V and J ends, which lost 0 bases and 2 bases, there was a span of 16 bases. This CDR3 comprises 17 residues. The V gene's germline CDR1 is SGHTA and CDR2 FQGNSA. The CDR3 DNA is TGTGCCAGCAGCTTAGCTAGAAACCGGGACACGAACTATGGCTACACCTTC. Translation: CASSLARNRDTNYGYTF. Full variable domain (outside the CDR3, taken from reference TRBV7-2 and TRBJ1-2): GAGVSQSPSNKVTEKGKDVELRCDPISGHTALYWYRQSLGQGLEFLIYFQGNSAPDKSGLPSDRFSAERTGGSVSTLTIQRTQQEDSAVYLCASSLARNRDTNYGYTFGSGTRLTVV.

V is TRBV2 and J is TRBJ2-7, with D perhaps matching TRBD1 (5 bases). Trimming removed 6 bases from V and 3 bases from J, with 24 bases in between. Germline CDR1 and CDR2: SNHLY and FYNNEI. The CDR3 sequence is 17 residues long. CDR3 region: CASRGRQTETLIYEQYF. The CDR3 DNA sequence: TGTGCCAGCAGAGGTAGACAGACAGAGACATTGATCTACGAGCAGTACTTC.

The rearrangement uses TRBV11-3 and TRBJ2-3; 11 nucleotides align to TRBD2. Germline trimming cut 5 bases from V and 6 bases from J; bases unmatched to any gene: 10. Germline CDR1 SGHNT, CDR2 YENEEA. CDR3 length equals 16 residues. The CDR3 sequence: CASSHSGRASEDTQYF. In DNA, the CDR3 is TGTGCCAGCAGCCATAGCGGGAGGGCCAGCGAGGATACGCAGTATTTT.

The chain links TRBV11-2 to TRBJ2-1, with 7 positions matching TRBD2. With 10 bases clipped from V and 7 bases from J, the junction kept 13 bases outside the gene matches. The CDR3 has 14 amino acids. CDR1 and CDR2 (germline): SGHAT, FQNNGV. The CDR3 nucleotides are TGTGCCACTTCCGGGACTAACTTTCGGAATGAGCAGTTCTTC. Encoded protein: CATSGTNFRNEQFF.